Listed here are 20 T cell receptor beta chains from one sample, sequenced in a study of blood T cells in healthy people across ages. A second PCR of about 7 to 12 cycles used a sample-barcoded 5' primer and a J-beta primer mix. One entry per CDR3 protein, called by TCRdb with MiXCR from the 5' RACE reads. Of approximately 1.5 million distinct CDR3 sequences in the sample, around 36% are singletons; the top ten hold approximately 11%. The sample comprised blood. The source of these receptors is a woman aged 25 to 45 in good health.

This clonotype was observed a handful of times. The chain recombines TRBV27 with TRBJ1-2; TRBD1 agrees at 8 bases. The CDR3 totals 16 residues. Germline V gene lookup returns CDR1 MNHEY and CDR2 SMNVEV (reference sequence). Trimming removed 4 bases from V and 6 bases from J; junction bases left unmatched: 13. The chain's CDR3 is CASSSLRTGFSHGYTF. The CDR3 nucleotides are TGTGCCAGCAGTTCTCTTCGGACAGGGTTCAGTCATGGCTACACCTTC.

The chain employs TRBV29-1 and TRBJ1-4; a possible D gene is TRBD1 (5 bases). The V end was cut by 4 bases, the J end by 5 bases, with 14 bases between. CDR1 is SQVTM and CDR2 is ANQGSEA in the germline V gene. This CDR3 has 14 residues. The CDR3 loop reads CSVARLGGNEKLFF. The CDR3 DNA sequence: TGCAGCGTTGCGAGGCTGGGGGGGAATGAAAAACTGTTTTTT.

The chain couples TRBV10-3 to TRBJ1-1; no firm D call. Germline V CDR1 and CDR2: ENHRY, SYGVKD. The CDR3 sequence is 15 residues long. With 0 bases removed from V and 1 base from J, the gap between germline ends came to 9 bases. The chain's CDR3 is CAISESRHGNTEAFF. The CDR3 bases are TGTGCCATCAGTGAGTCAAGACATGGGAACACTGAAGCTTTCTTT.

The V call is TRBV25-1, the J call TRBJ1-2; D might be TRBD1 (5 bases). CDR1 and CDR2 (germline): MGHDK, SYGVNS. This CDR3 region has 16 residues. Trimming shortened V by 2 bases and J by 7 bases, and 20 bases separated the two germline ends. Written as DNA, the CDR3 is TGTGCCAGCAGTGAAGCAGAGGGGCCCCTGGGGGGTGGCTACACCTTC. As protein: CASSEAEGPLGGGYTF.

V gene TRBV2 combines with J gene TRBJ2-7; 11 bases map to TRBD1. Germline V CDR1 and CDR2: SNHLY, FYNNEI. V lost 6 bases to trimming and J lost 4 bases; unmatched junction nucleotides: 5. The CDR3 totals 14 residues. CDR3 region: CASSGQGARYEQYF. The CDR3 coding sequence is TGTGCCAGCAGCGGACAGGGGGCGCGGTACGAGCAGTACTTC.

Remarks on this clonotype: This may be a read error, as it is one base from a much larger clone. The chain has TRBV20-1 and TRBJ2-1; the D call may be TRBD1 or TRBD2 (5 bases each). CDR1 is DFQATT and CDR2 is SNEGSKA in the germline V gene (reference sequence). V was trimmed by 3 bases and J by 7 bases, leaving 7 bases between them. CDR3 size: 11 residues. As DNA, the CDR3 is TGCAGTGCTAGCAGGGAGAATGAGCAGTTCTTC. Residues: CSASRENEQFF.

This clonotype was counted at least ten times. The junction does not match germline at one end; this may be a read error. V usage is TRBV29-1 and J usage is TRBJ1-1; possible D gene TRBD1, 5 bases. The germline CDR1 and CDR2 sequences are SQVTM and ANQGSEA. The CDR3 runs 11 residues. Written as DNA, the CDR3 is TGCAGCGGTGAAGAATTTGGGACGGCTTTCTTT. As protein: CSGEEFGTAFF.

In the case of this clonotype: This CDR3 is missing its conserved last phenylalanine or tryptophan, likely due to a read error. The J gene is TRBJ2-2, the V gene TRBV4-1; 12 nucleotides agree with TRBD2. With 5 bases clipped from V and 6 bases from J, the junction kept 10 bases outside the gene matches. This CDR3 region has 17 residues. CDR1 MGHRA and CDR2 YSYEKL come from the germline V gene. Written as DNA, the CDR3 is TGCGCCAGCAGCGCGACGACTAGCGGGAGATTCGCCGGGGAGCTGTTTGTT. Translating gives CASSATTSGRFAGELFV.

The V and J genes are TRBV5-6 and TRBJ2-1, with TRBD2 matching over 8 bases. This CDR3 contains 15 residues. CDR1 SGHDT and CDR2 YYEEEE come from the germline V gene. J was trimmed by 8 bases and V by 7 bases; bases with no gene match: 14. CDR3 loop: CASGSGTRAVDEQFF. The DNA of the CDR3 is TGTGCCAGCGGATCCGGGACTAGGGCGGTCGATGAGCAGTTCTTC.

The genes are TRBV6-2 or TRBV6-3 and TRBJ2-7; the D gene is possibly TRBD1 (6 bases). V was cut by 10 bases and J by 4 bases, with 20 bases left in between. In germline, CDR1 is MNHEY, CDR2 SVGEGT. The CDR3 runs to 14 residues. The CDR3, as DNA: TGTGCCATTACCCGAGGACAGAGCCGTTACGAGCAGTACTTC. Translation gives CAITRGQSRYEQYF.

V gene TRBV12-3 or TRBV12-4 combines with J gene TRBJ2-3; 8 positions match TRBD2. J was trimmed by 2 bases and V by 3 bases; bases with no gene match: 7. This CDR3 contains 16 residues. CDR3 coding DNA: TGTGCCAGCAGTTTTGGGAGCGGGAGACCCACAGATACGCAGTATTTT. It codes for CASSFGSGRPTDTQYF.

As regards this clonotype: A read error may produce the germline difference seen at one junction end. This chain uses TRBV11-1 with TRBJ1-1, with D possibly TRBD1 on 5 matching bases. This CDR3 is 14 amino acids long. Germline CDR1 and CDR2: SGHAT and FQDESV (reference sequence). CDR3 sequence (DNA): TGTACCAGCAGCCTGGACATAGGGACCACTGAAGCTTTCTTT. Its protein product is CTSSLDIGTTEAFF.

The V call is TRBV9, the J call TRBJ1-6; D remains ambiguous. CDR1 and CDR2 from the germline V gene are SGDLS and YYNGEE. Trimming removed 2 bases at V and 13 bases at J, with 13 bases between. The CDR3 runs 13 residues. CDR3 sequence (DNA): TGTGCCAGCAGCGTTGATGGATGGAGGCCCCTCCACTTT. Amino acids: CASSVDGWRPLHF. The variable domain in full, with the rest retrieved from reference TRBV9 and TRBJ1-6, is DSGVTQTPKHLITATGQRVTLRCSPRSGDLSVYWYQQSLDQGLQFLIQYYNGEERAKGNILERFSAQQFPDLHSELNLSSLELGDSALYFCASSVDGWRPLHFGNGTRLTVT.

Turning to this clonotype: Just one base apart from a much larger clone, this may be a read error. The chain combines TRBV7-3 with TRBJ2-1; D not resolved. Trimming took 5 bases from V and 5 from J, leaving 13 bases between them. This CDR3 region has 14 residues. Germline V gene data show CDR1 as SGHTA and CDR2 as FQGTGA. CDR3 residues: CASSQGPAHNEQFF. The CDR3 nucleotides read TGTGCCAGCAGCCAAGGGCCAGCCCACAATGAGCAGTTCTTC.

The V gene is TRBV12-3 or TRBV12-4, the J gene TRBJ1-1; D is unresolved. CDR3 length equals 13 residues. V shed 4 bases and J shed 7 bases, with 13 bases lying between them. CDR3 in DNA: TGTGCCAGCAGTTCGGGAATGGCCGATGAAGCTTTCTTT. Translated: CASSSGMADEAFF.

This clonotype has only a few counts. The chain combines TRBV27 with TRBJ2-1; 10 bases match TRBD2. The germline V gene encodes CDR1 MNHEY and CDR2 SMNVEV (reference sequence). Losses at the gene ends were 6 bases for V and 3 bases for J; bases not matched to a gene: 5. CDR3 size: 15 residues. CDR3 sequence (DNA): TGTGCCAGCAGCATCACTAGCGGGAACTACAATGAGCAGTTCTTC. Encoded protein: CASSITSGNYNEQFF.

This clonotype was seen only a few times. A much more abundant neighbour one base away suggests this may be a read error. The J gene is TRBJ1-1, the V gene TRBV9; 7 nucleotides agree with TRBD1. This CDR3 has 14 amino acids. Per germline, CDR1 SGDLS and CDR2 YYNGEE. V trimming: 3 bases; J trimming: 1 base; junction bases outside the gene matches: 3. The CDR3 bases are TGTGCCAGCAGCGCCGGGACAGCGAACACTGAAGCTTTCTTT. It codes for CASSAGTANTEAFF.

This clonotype has at least ten counts. The V call is TRBV24-1, the J call TRBJ2-1; perhaps TRBD2 as D (6 bases). Trimming pared 3 bases from V and 6 bases from J, leaving 11 bases between. The germline gives CDR1 KGHDR, CDR2 SFDVKD. CDR3 length: 14 amino acids. In DNA form, the CDR3 reads TGTGCCACCAGTGATCGCGGGGCAGGCAATGAGCAGTTCTTC. It encodes CATSDRGAGNEQFF.

In its sample, this clonotype was seen a few times. This chain joins TRBV28 and TRBJ2-1, with TRBD2 matching 10 bases. This CDR3 is built from 14 residues. Trimming at V came to 7 bases and at J to 7 bases, leaving 7 bases not matched to a gene. Per germline, CDR1 MDHEN and CDR2 SYDVKM. The CDR3 nucleotides read TGTGCCAGCACCAGAGGGACTAGCGAGAATGAGCAGTTCTTC. Translated, it gives CASTRGTSENEQFF.

This clonotype has just one count. V usage is TRBV6-1 and J usage is TRBJ2-7; D gene uncertain. V was clipped by 1 base and J by 0 bases, with 13 bases between them. CDR1 is MNHNS and CDR2 is SASEGT in the germline V gene. This CDR3 is 16 amino acids long. CDR3: CASSEEGYPLSYEQYF. The CDR3, as DNA: TGTGCCAGCAGTGAAGAGGGCTATCCTCTCTCCTACGAGCAGTACTTC.